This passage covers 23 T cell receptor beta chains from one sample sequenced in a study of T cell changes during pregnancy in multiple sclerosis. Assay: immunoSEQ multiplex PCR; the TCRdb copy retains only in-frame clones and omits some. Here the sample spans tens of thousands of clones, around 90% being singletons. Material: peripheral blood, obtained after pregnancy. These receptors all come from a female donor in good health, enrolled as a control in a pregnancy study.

Here the CDR3 reads CASSPLDRAREQYF. DNA for the CDR3: TGTGCCAGCTCACCCCTAGACAGGGCGCGGGAGCAGTACTTC. The chain couples TRBV18 to TRBJ2-7, with 7 bases fitting TRBD1. This CDR3 has 14 amino acids. Germline V gives CDR1 KGHSH, CDR2 LQKENI. Trimming took 3 bases from V and 7 from J; bases not matched to a gene: 9.

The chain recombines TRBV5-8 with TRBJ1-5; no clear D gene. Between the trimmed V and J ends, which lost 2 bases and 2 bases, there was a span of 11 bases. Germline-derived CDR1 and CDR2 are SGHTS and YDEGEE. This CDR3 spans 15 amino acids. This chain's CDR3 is CASSLEGLGNQPQHF. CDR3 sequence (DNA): TGTGCCAGCAGCTTAGAGGGTTTGGGCAATCAGCCCCAGCATTTT.

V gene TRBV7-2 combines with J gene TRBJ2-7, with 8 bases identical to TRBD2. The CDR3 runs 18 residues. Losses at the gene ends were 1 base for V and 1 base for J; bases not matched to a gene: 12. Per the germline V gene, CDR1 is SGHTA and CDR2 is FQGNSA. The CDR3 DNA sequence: TGTGCCAGCAGCTTAGATTATGACATGGCGGGGGGTTCCTACGAGCAGTACTTC. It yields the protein CASSLDYDMAGGSYEQYF.

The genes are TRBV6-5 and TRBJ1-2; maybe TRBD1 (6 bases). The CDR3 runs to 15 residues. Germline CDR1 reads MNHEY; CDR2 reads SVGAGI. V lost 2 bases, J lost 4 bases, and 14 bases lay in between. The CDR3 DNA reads TGTGCCAGCAGTTACCTCTGGGGGCAGGTCTATGGCTACACCTTC. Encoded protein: CASSYLWGQVYGYTF.

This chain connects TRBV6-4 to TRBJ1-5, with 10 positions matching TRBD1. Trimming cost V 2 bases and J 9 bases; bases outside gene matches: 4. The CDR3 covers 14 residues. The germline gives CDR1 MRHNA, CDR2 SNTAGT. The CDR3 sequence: CASSDPTGGPPQHF. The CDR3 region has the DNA TGTGCCAGCAGTGACCCGACAGGGGGCCCGCCCCAGCATTTT.

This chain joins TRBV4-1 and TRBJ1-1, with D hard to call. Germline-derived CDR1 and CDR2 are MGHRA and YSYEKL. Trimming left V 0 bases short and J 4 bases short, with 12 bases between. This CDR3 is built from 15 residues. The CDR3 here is CASSQDEGRGTEAFF. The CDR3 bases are TGCGCCAGCAGCCAAGATGAGGGTAGAGGCACTGAAGCTTTCTTT.

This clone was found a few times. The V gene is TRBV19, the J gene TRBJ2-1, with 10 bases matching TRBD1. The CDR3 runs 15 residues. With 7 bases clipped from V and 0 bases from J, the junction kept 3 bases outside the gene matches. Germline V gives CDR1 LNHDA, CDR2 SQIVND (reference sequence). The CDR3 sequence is CASTRDRGSYNEQFF. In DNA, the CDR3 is TGTGCCAGTACACGGGACAGGGGCTCCTACAATGAGCAGTTCTTC.

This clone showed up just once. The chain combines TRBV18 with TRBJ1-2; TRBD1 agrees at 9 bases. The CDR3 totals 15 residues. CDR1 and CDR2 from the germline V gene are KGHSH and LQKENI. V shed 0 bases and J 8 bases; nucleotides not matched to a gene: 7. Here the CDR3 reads CASSPPGNRGHGYTF. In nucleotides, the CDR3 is TGTGCCAGCTCACCACCGGGGAACAGGGGGCACGGCTACACCTTC.

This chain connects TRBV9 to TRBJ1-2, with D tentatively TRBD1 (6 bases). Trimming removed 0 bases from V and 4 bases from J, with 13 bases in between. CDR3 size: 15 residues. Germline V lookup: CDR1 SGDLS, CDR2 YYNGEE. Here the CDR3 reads CASSVEAGASYGYTF. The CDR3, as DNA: TGTGCCAGCAGCGTAGAGGCAGGGGCGAGCTATGGCTACACCTTC.

The DNA of the CDR3 is TGTGCCACCAGCAGAGATTCCCCTCTTAACACCGGGGAGCTGTTTTTT. The encoded protein is CATSRDSPLNTGELFF. The chain employs TRBV15 and TRBJ2-2; no definite D call. Trimming left V 0 bases short and J 2 bases short, with 10 bases between. Germline CDR1 reads LNHNV; CDR2 reads YYDKDF (reference sequence). This CDR3 has 16 residues. Full variable domain (outside the CDR3, taken from reference TRBV15 and TRBJ2-2): DAMVIQNPRYQVTQFGKPVTLSCSQTLNHNVMYWYQQKSSQAPKLLFHYYDKDFNNEADTPDNFQSRRPNTSFCFLDIRSPGLGDTAMYLCATSRDSPLNTGELFFGEGSRLTVL.

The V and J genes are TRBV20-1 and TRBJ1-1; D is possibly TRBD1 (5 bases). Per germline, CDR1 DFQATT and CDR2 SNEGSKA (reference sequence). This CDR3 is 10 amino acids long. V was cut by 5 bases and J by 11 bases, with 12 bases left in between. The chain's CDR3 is CSALDIEAFF. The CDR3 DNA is TGCAGTGCTTTGGACATTGAGGCTTTCTTT.

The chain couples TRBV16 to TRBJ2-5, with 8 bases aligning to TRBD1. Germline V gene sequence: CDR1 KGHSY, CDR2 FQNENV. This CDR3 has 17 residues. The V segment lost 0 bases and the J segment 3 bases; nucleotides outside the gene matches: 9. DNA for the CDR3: TGTGCCAGCAGCCAATCGATAGGACAGGGATCGAAAGAGACCCAGTACTTC. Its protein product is CASSQSIGQGSKETQYF.

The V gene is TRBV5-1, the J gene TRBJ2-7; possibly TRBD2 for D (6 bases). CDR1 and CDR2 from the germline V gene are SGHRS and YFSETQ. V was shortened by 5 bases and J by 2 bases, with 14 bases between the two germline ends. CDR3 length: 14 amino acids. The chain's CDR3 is CASRAEGQTYEQYF. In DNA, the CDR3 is TGCGCCAGCAGGGCGGAGGGGCAGACCTACGAGCAGTACTTC.

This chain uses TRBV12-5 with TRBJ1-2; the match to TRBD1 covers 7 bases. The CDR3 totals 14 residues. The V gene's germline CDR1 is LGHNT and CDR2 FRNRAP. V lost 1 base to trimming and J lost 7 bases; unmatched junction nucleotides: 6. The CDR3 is CASGLAQGYAGYTF. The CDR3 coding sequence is TGTGCTAGTGGTTTGGCACAGGGGTATGCTGGCTACACCTTC.

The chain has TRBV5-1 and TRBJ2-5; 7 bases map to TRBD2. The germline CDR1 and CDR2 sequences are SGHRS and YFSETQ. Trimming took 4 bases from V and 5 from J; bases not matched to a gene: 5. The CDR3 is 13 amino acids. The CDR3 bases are TGCGCCAGCAGCCCGGGGGGTGGGGAGACCCAGTACTTC. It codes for CASSPGGGETQYF.

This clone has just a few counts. In DNA form, the CDR3 reads TGTGCCAGCAGCCCCGGACAGGGGAACACTGAAGCTTTCTTT. Its translation is CASSPGQGNTEAFF. The chain recombines TRBV5-4 with TRBJ1-1, with 8 bases identical to TRBD1. The CDR3 is 14 residues long. From germline, CDR1 is SGHNT and CDR2 YYREEE (reference sequence). V shed 4 bases, J shed 1 base, and the junction held 3 bases outside the gene matches.

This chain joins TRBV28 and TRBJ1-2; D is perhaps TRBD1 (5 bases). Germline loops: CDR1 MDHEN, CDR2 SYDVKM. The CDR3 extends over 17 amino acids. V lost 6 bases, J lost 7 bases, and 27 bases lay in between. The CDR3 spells CASRLWTHKIQFGGYTF. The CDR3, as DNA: TGTGCCAGCAGACTATGGACACATAAAATTCAGTTTGGTGGCTACACCTTC.

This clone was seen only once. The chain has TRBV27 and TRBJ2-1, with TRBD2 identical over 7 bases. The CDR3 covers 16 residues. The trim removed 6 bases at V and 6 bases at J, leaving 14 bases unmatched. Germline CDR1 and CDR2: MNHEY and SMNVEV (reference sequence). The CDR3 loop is CASRLSRDGRLNEQFF. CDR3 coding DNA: TGTGCCAGCAGGCTCAGTAGGGACGGGAGGCTCAATGAGCAGTTCTTC.

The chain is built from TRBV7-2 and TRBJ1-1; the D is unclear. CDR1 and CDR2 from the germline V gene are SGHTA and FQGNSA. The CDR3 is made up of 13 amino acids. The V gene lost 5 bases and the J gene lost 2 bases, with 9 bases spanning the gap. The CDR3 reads CASSNNLNTEAFF. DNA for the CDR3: TGTGCCAGCAGCAACAATTTAAACACTGAAGCTTTCTTT.

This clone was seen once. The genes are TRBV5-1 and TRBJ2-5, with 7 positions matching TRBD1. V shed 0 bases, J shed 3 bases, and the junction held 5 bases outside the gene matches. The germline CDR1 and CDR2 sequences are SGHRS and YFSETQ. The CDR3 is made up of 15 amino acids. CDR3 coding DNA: TGCGCCAGCAGCTTGGGGCCAGGGGGAGAAGAGACCCAGTACTTC. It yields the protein CASSLGPGGEETQYF.

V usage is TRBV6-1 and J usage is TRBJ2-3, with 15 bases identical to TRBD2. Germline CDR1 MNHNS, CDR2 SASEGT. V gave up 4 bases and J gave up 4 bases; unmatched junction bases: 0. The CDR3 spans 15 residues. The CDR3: CASSGTSGGADTQYF. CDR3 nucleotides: TGTGCCAGCAGTGGGACTAGCGGGGGGGCAGATACGCAGTATTTT.

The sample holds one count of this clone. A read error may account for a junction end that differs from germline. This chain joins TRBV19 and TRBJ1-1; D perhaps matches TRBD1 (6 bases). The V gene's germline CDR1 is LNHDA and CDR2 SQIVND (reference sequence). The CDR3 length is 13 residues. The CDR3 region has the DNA TGTGCCAGTAGTATAGATCGGGGGGGCGGTAGGATCTTT. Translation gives CASSIDRGGGRIF.

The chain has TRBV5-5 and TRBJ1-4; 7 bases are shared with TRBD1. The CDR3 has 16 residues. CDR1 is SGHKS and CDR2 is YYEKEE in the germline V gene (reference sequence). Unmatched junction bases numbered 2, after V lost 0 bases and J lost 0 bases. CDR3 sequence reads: CASSLGTGATNEKLFF. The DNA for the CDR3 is TGTGCCAGCAGCTTGGGGACAGGAGCAACTAATGAAAAACTGTTTTTT.